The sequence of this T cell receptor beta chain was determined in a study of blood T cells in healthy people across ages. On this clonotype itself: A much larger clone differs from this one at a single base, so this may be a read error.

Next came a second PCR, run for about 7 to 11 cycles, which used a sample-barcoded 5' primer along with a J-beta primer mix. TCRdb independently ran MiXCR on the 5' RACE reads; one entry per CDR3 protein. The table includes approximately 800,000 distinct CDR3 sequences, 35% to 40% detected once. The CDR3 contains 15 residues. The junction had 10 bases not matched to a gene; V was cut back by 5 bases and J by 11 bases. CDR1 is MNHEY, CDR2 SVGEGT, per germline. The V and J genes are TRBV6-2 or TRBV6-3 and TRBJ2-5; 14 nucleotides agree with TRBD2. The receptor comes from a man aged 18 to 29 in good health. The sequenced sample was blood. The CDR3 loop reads CASSAGLAGAGVQYF. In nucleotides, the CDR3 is TGTGCCAGCAGTGCGGGACTAGCGGGGGCCGGCGTGCAGTACTTC.